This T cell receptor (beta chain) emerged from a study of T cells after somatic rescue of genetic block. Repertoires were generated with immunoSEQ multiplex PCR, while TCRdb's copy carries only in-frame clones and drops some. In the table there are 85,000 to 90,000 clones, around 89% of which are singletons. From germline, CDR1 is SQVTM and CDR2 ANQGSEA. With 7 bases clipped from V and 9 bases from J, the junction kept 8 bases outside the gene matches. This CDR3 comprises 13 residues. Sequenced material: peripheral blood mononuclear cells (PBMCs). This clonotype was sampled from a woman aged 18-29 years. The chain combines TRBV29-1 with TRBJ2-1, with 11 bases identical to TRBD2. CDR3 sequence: CSAGTSGLGEQFF. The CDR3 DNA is TGCAGCGCAGGGACTAGCGGTCTCGGTGAGCAGTTCTTC.